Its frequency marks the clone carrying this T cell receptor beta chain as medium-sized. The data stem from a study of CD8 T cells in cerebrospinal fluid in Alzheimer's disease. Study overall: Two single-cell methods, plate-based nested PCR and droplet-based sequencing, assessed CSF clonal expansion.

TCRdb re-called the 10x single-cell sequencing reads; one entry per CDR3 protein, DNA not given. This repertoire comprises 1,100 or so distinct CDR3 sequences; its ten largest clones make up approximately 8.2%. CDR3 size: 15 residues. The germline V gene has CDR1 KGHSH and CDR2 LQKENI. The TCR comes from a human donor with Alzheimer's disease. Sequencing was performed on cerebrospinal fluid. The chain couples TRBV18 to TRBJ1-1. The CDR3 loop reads CASSVQQASHTEAFF.